A selection of T cell receptor beta chains follows, all from one sample in a study of CD8+CD57+ T cells in acquired aplastic anemia. TCRdb recomputed calls from the reads with MiXCR, one row per CDR3 protein. The data contain over 150,000 distinct CDR3 sequences, nearly 50% of them singletons. Sample: sorted CD4+, CD8+, or CD8+CD57+ T cells (not recorded which) from PBMCs. These receptors came from a human donor with aplastic anemia. Each CDR3 is given with its conserved first and last residue. A D gene is named only where the DNA matches it firmly. Expanded clones get a size class; other rows say once, few or many, or leave the size out.

v_gene,abundance,d_gene,j_gene,CDR3aa,CDR3nt
TRBV2,-,-,TRBJ2-5,CASSGAETQYF,TGTGCCAGCTCAGGGGCAGAGACCCAGTACTTC
TRBV10-3,-,TRBD2,TRBJ2-3,CAISDHQGLAGYTDTQYF,TGTGCCATCAGTGACCACCAGGGACTAGCGGGGTACACAGATACGCAGTATTTT
TRBV7-8,few,-,TRBJ2-5,CASSQRETQYF,TGTGCCAGCAGCCAAAGGGAGACCCAGTACTTC
TRBV13,-,TRBD2,TRBJ2-2,CASSLVMSSGGLNTGELSF,TGTGCCAGCAGCTTAGTTATGTCTAGCGGGGGCCTGAACACCGGGGAGCTGTCTTTT
TRBV25-1,many,-,TRBJ1-3,CASSVVGSGNTIYF,TGTGCCAGCAGTGTGGTCGGGTCTGGAAACACCATATATTTT
TRBV7-9,-,-,TRBJ1-5,CASSPTRTGTQHF,TGTGCCAGCAGCCCAACACGTACAGGGACCCAGCATTTT
TRBV12-3/TRBV12-4,many,-,TRBJ1-2,CASRPQGRGYTF,TGTGCCAGCAGGCCGCAGGGGAGAGGCTACACCTTC
TRBV7-3,-,-,TRBJ2-7,CASSPPAYEQYF,TGTGCCAGCAGCCCCCCAGCCTACGAGCAGTACTTC
TRBV6-5,-,-,TRBJ1-3,CASSSPSSGNTIYF,TGTGCCAGCAGTTCGCCGTCCTCTGGAAACACCATATATTTT
TRBV19,many,-,TRBJ2-7,CASSSIPPYGGYF,TGTGCCAGTAGTTCGATCCCGCCGTACGGGGGGTACTTC
TRBV20-1,-,-,TRBJ2-5,CSARGIGETQYF,TGCAGTGCTAGAGGAATCGGAGAGACCCAGTACTTC
TRBV29-1,few,-,TRBJ1-2,CSVGVGQGANYGYTF,TGCAGCGTTGGGGTGGGGCAGGGAGCTAACTATGGCTACACCTTC
TRBV5-1,many,-,TRBJ2-1,CASSLATMGTNEQFF,TGCGCCAGCAGCTTGGCCACAATGGGAACGAATGAGCAGTTCTTC
TRBV3-1,many,-,TRBJ1-2,CASSQGEANYGYTF,TGTGCCAGCAGCCAAGGTGAGGCGAACTATGGCTACACCTTC
TRBV7-8,once,TRBD1,TRBJ1-1,CASSWPTGGQNTEAFF,TGTGCCAGCAGCTGGCCTACAGGGGGGCAGAACACTGAAGCTTTCTTT
TRBV15,-,TRBD1,TRBJ2-7,CATSTLQGIYEQYF,TGTGCCACCAGCACCTTACAGGGGATCTACGAGCAGTACTTC
TRBV20-1,-,-,TRBJ1-6,CSAREAPSSYNSPLHF,TGCAGTGCTAGAGAGGCACCCAGCTCCTATAATTCACCCCTCCACTTT
TRBV6-1,many,-,TRBJ1-1,CASSASTENTEAFF,TGTGCCAGCAGTGCCTCAACAGAGAACACTGAAGCTTTCTTT
TRBV15,few,-,TRBJ1-1,CATSTRGDQDTEAFF,TGTGCCACCAGCACGAGGGGGGATCAGGACACTGAAGCTTTCTTT
TRBV6-5,many,-,TRBJ2-5,CASSYGRGLETQYF,TGTGCCAGCAGTTACGGCCGGGGTTTAGAGACCCAGTACTTC
TRBV2,few,-,TRBJ1-5,CASSVRTSGGQPQHF,TGTGCCAGCAGTGTACGGACGTCGGGGGGTCAGCCCCAGCATTTT
TRBV9,-,-,TRBJ1-6,CASSVEAQSNSPLHF,TGTGCCAGCAGCGTAGAAGCTCAGTCTAATTCACCCCTCCACTTT
TRBV2,-,TRBD1,TRBJ2-7,CASRLGTGYDEQYF,TGTGCCAGCCGCCTCGGGACAGGGTACGACGAGCAGTACTTC
TRBV2,many,-,TRBJ1-2,CASSDWGGVGYTF,TGTGCCAGCAGTGATTGGGGGGGCGTTGGCTACACCTTC
TRBV24-1,-,TRBD2,TRBJ2-1,CATSDSGQGGYDEQFF,TGTGCCACCAGTGATTCCGGGCAGGGAGGGTACGATGAGCAGTTCTTC
TRBV29-1,-,-,TRBJ2-5,CSGGTQETQYF,TGCAGCGGGGGAACACAAGAGACCCAGTACTTC
TRBV7-8,-,-,TRBJ2-3,CASSGRDTQYF,TGTGCCAGCAGCGGGCGGGATACGCAGTATTTT
TRBV9,-,-,TRBJ1-6,CASSAGAVNSPLHF,TGTGCCAGCAGCGCCGGGGCAGTTAATTCACCCCTCCACTTT
TRBV27,once,-,TRBJ1-2,CASSPLKALGLDGYAF,TGTGCCAGCAGTCCCCTTAAGGCTTTGGGGTTGGATGGCTACGCCTTC
TRBV29-1,-,TRBD1,TRBJ1-5,CSGTGANQPQHF,TGCAGCGGAACAGGGGCGAATCAGCCCCAGCATTTT
TRBV2,-,-,TRBJ2-5,CASSAGAETQYF,TGTGCCAGCAGTGCAGGGGCAGAGACCCAGTACTTC
TRBV2,-,TRBD1,TRBJ1-3,CASSGQGAAGNTIYF,TGTGCCAGCAGCGGACAGGGGGCTGCTGGAAACACCATATATTTT
TRBV10-3,-,TRBD2,TRBJ2-1,CAIGRGGDNEQFF,TGTGCCATCGGACGGGGGGGTGACAATGAGCAGTTCTTC
TRBV3-1,many,-,TRBJ1-2,CASSPTASYGYTF,TGTGCCAGCAGCCCGACAGCTTCCTATGGCTACACCTTC
TRBV20-1,many,-,TRBJ2-7,CSARETVFSYEQYF,TGCAGTGCTAGAGAGACAGTCTTCTCCTACGAGCAGTACTTC
TRBV5-1,-,-,TRBJ2-7,CASSLRGSEQYF,TGCGCCAGCAGCTTGAGGGGGAGCGAGCAGTACTTC
TRBV11-3,few,-,TRBJ2-3,CATSEGVGTDTQYF,TGTGCCACCTCGGAGGGGGTTGGCACAGATACGCAGTATTTT